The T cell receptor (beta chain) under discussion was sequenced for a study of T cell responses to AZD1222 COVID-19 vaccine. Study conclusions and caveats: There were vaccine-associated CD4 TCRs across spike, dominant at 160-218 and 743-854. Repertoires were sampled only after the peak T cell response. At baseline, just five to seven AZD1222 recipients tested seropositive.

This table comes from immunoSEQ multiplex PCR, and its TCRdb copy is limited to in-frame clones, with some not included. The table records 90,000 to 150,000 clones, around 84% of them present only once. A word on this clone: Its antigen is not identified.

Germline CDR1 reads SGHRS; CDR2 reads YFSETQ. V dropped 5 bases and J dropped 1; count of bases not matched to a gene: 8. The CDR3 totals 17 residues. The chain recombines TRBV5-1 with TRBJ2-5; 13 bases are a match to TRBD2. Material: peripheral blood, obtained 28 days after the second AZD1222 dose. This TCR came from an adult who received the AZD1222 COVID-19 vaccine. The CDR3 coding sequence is TGCGCCAGCAGGACTAGCGGGGGGCTCCGGGGCCAAGAGACCCAGTACTTC. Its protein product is CASRTSGGLRGQETQYF.